These 8 T cell receptor beta chains were sequenced from one sample in a study of vaccination effects on CD4 cells after COVID-19. Culturing for more than eight days preceded CD4+ T cell isolation. A positive SARS-CoV-2 PCR test fell between March and December 2020. All study participants received two doses of BNT162b2 or mRNA-1273 vaccine. This table comes from immunoSEQ multiplex PCR, and its TCRdb copy is limited to in-frame clones, with some not included. Among around 50,000 clones listed, about 74% were seen once. These receptors have no identified antigens. The specimen comprised CD4+ T cells from PBMCs cultured without peptide, sampled after COVID-19 vaccination. The source is a human donor who had a prior SARS-CoV-2 infection.

This chain's CDR3 is CASSLAQREGHEQFF. The CDR3 region has the DNA TGTGCCAGCAGCTTAGCCCAGCGGGAGGGCCATGAGCAGTTCTTC. The chain combines TRBV11-3 with TRBJ2-1; 10 bases agree with TRBD2. V gave up 1 base and J gave up 8 bases; unmatched junction bases: 5. Germline values: CDR1 SGHNT, CDR2 YENEEA. The CDR3 length is 15 residues.

This rearrangement joins TRBV5-1 to TRBJ1-1; the match to TRBD1 covers 10 bases. The trim removed 5 bases at V and 11 bases at J, leaving 15 bases unmatched. CDR1 and CDR2 from the germline V gene are SGHRS and YFSETQ. The CDR3 length is 15 residues. DNA for the CDR3: TGCGCCAGCAGGAGTGGGGCCGACAGGGGGCAAGGGGCTTTCTTT. It specifies CASRSGADRGQGAFF.

The chain uses TRBV11-3 and TRBJ2-3, with 9 bases identical to TRBD1. Trimming at V came to 5 bases and at J to 6 bases, leaving 6 bases not matched to a gene. The CDR3 sequence is 14 residues long. Germline loops: CDR1 SGHNT, CDR2 YENEEA. The CDR3 protein is CASSQHRGLDTQYF. For the CDR3, the DNA is TGTGCCAGCAGCCAACACAGGGGGCTCGATACGCAGTATTTT.

This clone was observed a handful of times. The J gene is TRBJ2-7, the V gene TRBV18; unclear D gene. Trimming shortened V by 4 bases and J by 9 bases, and 16 bases separated the two germline ends. The V gene's germline CDR1 is KGHSH and CDR2 LQKENI. The CDR3 contains 13 residues. The DNA for the CDR3 is TGTGCCAGCTCACGCCGGACGGACCCGGGGCAGTACTTC. Protein product: CASSRRTDPGQYF. The variable domain in full, completed from reference TRBV18 and TRBJ2-7, reads NAGVMQNPRHLVRRRGQEARLRCSPMKGHSHVYWYRQLPEEGLKFMVYLQKENIIDESGMPKERFSAEFPKEGPSILRIQQVVRGDSAAYFCASSRRTDPGQYFGPGTRLTVT.

This rearrangement joins TRBV21-1 to TRBJ1-1; the table's D gene call, TRBD1, was not cross checked with the DNA. TRBV21-1 is deemed a pseudogene. CDR3 size: 15 residues. The CDR3 sequence is CASSKLDRGGTEAFF. CDR3 in DNA: TGTGCCAGCAGCAAACTCGACAGGGGGGGCACTGAAGCTTTCTTT.

V usage is TRBV7-9 and J usage is TRBJ2-7; 8 nucleotides line up with TRBD1. This CDR3 has 15 amino acids. CDR1 and CDR2 from the germline V gene are SEHNR and FQNEAQ (reference sequence). V shed 4 bases, J shed 3 bases, and the junction held 8 bases outside the gene matches. The DNA of the CDR3 is TGTGCCAGCAGCTCCCGGACAGGGTCTATCTACGAGCAGTACTTC. Its translation is CASSSRTGSIYEQYF. Combining the CDR3 with reference TRBV7-9 and TRBJ2-7 gives the whole variable domain DTGVSQNPRHKITKRGQNVTFRCDPISEHNRLYWYRQTLGQGPEFLTYFQNEAQLEKSRLLSDRFSAERPKGSFSTLEIQRTEQGDSAMYLCASSSRTGSIYEQYFGPGTRLTVT.

The chain joins TRBV11-3 to TRBJ2-3; D may be TRBD2 (5 bases). CDR1 is SGHNT and CDR2 is YENEEA in the germline V gene. The CDR3 is 14 amino acids. V was pared by 5 bases and J by 0 bases, with 9 bases between. The CDR3, as DNA: TGTGCCAGCAGCCCACGGACTAGCACAGATACGCAGTATTTT. Its protein is CASSPRTSTDTQYF.

The V call is TRBV7-9, the J call TRBJ1-6; D is ambiguous. V was trimmed by 5 bases and J by 0 bases, leaving 5 bases between them. Germline lookup yields CDR1 SEHNR and CDR2 FQNEAQ (reference sequence). The CDR3 contains 14 residues. The CDR3 is CASSPSSYNSPLHF. As DNA, the CDR3 is TGTGCCAGCAGCCCGAGCTCCTATAATTCACCCCTCCACTTT.